This TCR beta chain was retrieved from a study of follicular helper T cells after annual influenza vaccination. Notes on this clone: Its antigen remains unknown.

Overall study results and limits: Most later recoveries of Day 7 ICOS+CD38+ clones were ICOS-CD38- cTfh. Just roughly 9-22% of cells analyzed had recovered productive TCRB sequences. Each annual vaccination recalled recurring oligoclonal ICOS+CD38+ cTfh clonotypes.

Described time point: 2014-2015 season, 7 days after vaccination. Some clones are missing from TCRdb's copy, which holds only in-frame ones; the method was immunoSEQ multiplex PCR. The sample has roughly 7,700 clones; 70% to 90% are singletons. The receptor's source is an adult who received the influenza vaccine. Sequencing was performed on CXCR5+ CD38- circulating T follicular helper cells from blood, taken 7 days after influenza vaccination. The subset here: circulating Tfh, non-naive CD4+CXCR5+PD-1+ (ICOS+CD38+ or ICOS-CD38-).

The CDR3 DNA sequence: TGTGCCACCAGCAGAGGCGGGACAGGGGTATATGGCTACACCTTC. Protein: CATSRGGTGVYGYTF. This chain connects TRBV15 to TRBJ1-2, with TRBD1 identical over 10 bases. The CDR3 covers 15 residues. The V segment lost 1 base and the J segment 5 bases; nucleotides outside the gene matches: 4. Germline V lookup: CDR1 LNHNV, CDR2 YYDKDF (reference sequence).